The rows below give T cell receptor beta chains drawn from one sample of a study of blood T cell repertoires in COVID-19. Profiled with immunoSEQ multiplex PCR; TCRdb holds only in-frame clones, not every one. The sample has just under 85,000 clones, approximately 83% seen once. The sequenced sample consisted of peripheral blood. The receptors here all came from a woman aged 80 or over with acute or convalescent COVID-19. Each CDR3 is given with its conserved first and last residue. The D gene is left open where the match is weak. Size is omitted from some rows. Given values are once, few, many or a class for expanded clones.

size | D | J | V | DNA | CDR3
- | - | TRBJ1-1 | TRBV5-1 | TGCGCCAGCAGCTTGGACAGAATGAACACTGAAGCTTTCTTT | CASSLDRMNTEAFF
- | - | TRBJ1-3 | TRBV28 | TGTGCCAGCAGTTTCGGAGGGCCTGCTGGAAACACCATATATTTT | CASSFGGPAGNTIYF
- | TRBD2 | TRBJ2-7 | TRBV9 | TGTGCCAGCAGCGTAGATCCTAGCGGAAGCTCCTACGAGCAGTACTTC | CASSVDPSGSSYEQYF
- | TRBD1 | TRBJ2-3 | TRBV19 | TGTGCCAGTAGTATCGGGACAGGGGTCCCCGGTATAGATACGCAGTATTTT | CASSIGTGVPGIDTQYF
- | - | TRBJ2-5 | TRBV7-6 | TGTGCCAGCAGCTTAGTGGGGGCGGAGACCCAGTACTTC | CASSLVGAETQYF
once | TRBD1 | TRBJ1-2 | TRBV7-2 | TGTGCCAGCAGCCCGTCACAGGGGGCGAACTATGGCTACACCTTC | CASSPSQGANYGYTF
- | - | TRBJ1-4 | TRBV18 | TGTGCCAGCTCACCACCGTGGGGGGGCGGCGATGAAAAACTGTTTTTT | CASSPPWGGGDEKLFF
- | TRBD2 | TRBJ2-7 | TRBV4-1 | TGCGCCAGCAGCCAAGATTTTGCTAGCGGGAGGGCCAATTACTTC | CASSQDFASGRANYF
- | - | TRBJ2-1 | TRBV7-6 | TGTGCCAGCAGCCAAAGACAGCTAGACAATGAGCAGTTCTTC | CASSQRQLDNEQFF
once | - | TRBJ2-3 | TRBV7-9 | TGTGCCAGCAGCTTTAGCGTAGATACGCAGTATTTT | CASSFSVDTQYF
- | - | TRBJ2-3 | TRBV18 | TGTGCCAGCTCTCCCGGTAATTTCGGGGGTACGCAGTATTTT | CASSPGNFGGTQYF
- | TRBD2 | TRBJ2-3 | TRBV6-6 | TGTGCCAGCAGTCCAGGGGCGCCGGGACTAGCAACAGATACGCAGTATTTT | CASSPGAPGLATDTQYF
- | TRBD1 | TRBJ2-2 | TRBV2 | TGTGCCAGCAAGGACAGGGCGAACACCGGGGAGCTGTTTTTT | CASKDRANTGELFF
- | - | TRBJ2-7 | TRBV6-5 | TGTGCCAGCAGGGACAGTTCCGCGCCCTACGAGCAGTACTTC | CASRDSSAPYEQYF
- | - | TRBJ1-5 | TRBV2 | TGTGCCAGCAGTCCCCTAGTGGGTCAGCCCCAGCATTTT | CASSPLVGQPQHF
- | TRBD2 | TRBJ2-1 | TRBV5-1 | TGCGCCAGCAGCTTGGTTGCGGGAGCTCAGATCTTC | CASSLVAGAQIF
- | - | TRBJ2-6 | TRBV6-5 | TGTGCCAGCACTCAGACAGGCTCTGGGGCCAACGTCCTGACTTTC | CASTQTGSGANVLTF
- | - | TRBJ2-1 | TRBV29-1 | TGCAGCGTTGAACGAGGTTACAATGAGCAGTTCTTC | CSVERGYNEQFF
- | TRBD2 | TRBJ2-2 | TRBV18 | TGTGCCAGCCCGAGGGGACTAGTAAACACCGGGGAGCTGTTTTTT | CASPRGLVNTGELFF
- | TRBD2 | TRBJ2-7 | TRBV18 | TGTGCCAGCTCACCACGGGACTACTACGAGCAGTACTTC | CASSPRDYYEQYF
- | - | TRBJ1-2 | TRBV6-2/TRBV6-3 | TGTGCCAGCAGTTACTTAACAGGGTCCGGCTACACCTTC | CASSYLTGSGYTF
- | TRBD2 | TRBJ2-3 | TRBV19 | TGTGCCAGTAGTACACGGGAGCGGGGAGATACGCAGTATTTT | CASSTRERGDTQYF
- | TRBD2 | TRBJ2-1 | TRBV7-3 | TGTGCCAGCAGCTCCCTCGACCGGACTAGCGGCTCCTACAATGAGCAGTTCTTC | CASSSLDRTSGSYNEQFF
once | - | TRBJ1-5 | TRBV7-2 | TGTGCCAGCAGATTGACAGGAGGAGGCAATCAGCCCCAGCATTTT | CASRLTGGGNQPQHF
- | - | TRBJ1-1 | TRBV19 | TGTGCCAGTAGTTCTAGTCCGAACACTGAAGCTTTCTTT | CASSSSPNTEAFF
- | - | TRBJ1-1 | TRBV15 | TGTGCCACCAACCGGGGGGAAGCTGAAGCTTTCTTT | CATNRGEAEAFF
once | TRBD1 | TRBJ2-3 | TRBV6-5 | TGTGCCAGCAGTTCACCGGGACAGGGAACAGATACGCAGTATTTT | CASSSPGQGTDTQYF
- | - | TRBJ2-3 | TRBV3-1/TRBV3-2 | TGTGCCAGCAGCCCATTCCAGGCGCTCTCTAGCACAGATACGCAGTATTTT | CASSPFQALSSTDTQYF
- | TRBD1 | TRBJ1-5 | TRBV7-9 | TGTGCCAGCAGCTTGGGGACAGTCAATCAGCCCCAGCATTTT | CASSLGTVNQPQHF
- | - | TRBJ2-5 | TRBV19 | TGTGCCAGTAGTATCCGGGGTGGGCAAGAGACCCAGTACTTC | CASSIRGGQETQYF
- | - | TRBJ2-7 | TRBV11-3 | TGTGCCAGCACCATCTTGCCAGAAGCGAGGGAGCAGTACTTC | CASTILPEAREQYF
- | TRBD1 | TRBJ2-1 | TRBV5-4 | TGTGCCAGCAGCTCAAAAGCGGTACTAACAGGGGATGAGCAGTTCTTC | CASSSKAVLTGDEQFF
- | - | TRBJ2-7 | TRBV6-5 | TGTGCCAGCACCTGGTGGAGGGAAGGGGAGCAGTACTTC | CASTWWREGEQYF
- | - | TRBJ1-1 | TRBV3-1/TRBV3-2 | TGTGCCAGCAGCCAGGCTCAGGGGAGGAACACTGAAGCTTTCTTT | CASSQAQGRNTEAFF
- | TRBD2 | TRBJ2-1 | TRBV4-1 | TGCGCCAGCAGCCAAGACCGGGAAACTAGCGGTTACAATGAGCAGTTCTTC | CASSQDRETSGYNEQFF
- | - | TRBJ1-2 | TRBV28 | TGTGCCGACTGGGGAGATGACTATGGCTACACCTTC | CADWGDDYGYTF
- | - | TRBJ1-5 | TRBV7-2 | TGTGCCAGCAGCTTAGGTAGCACCCATCAGCCCCAGCATTTT | CASSLGSTHQPQHF
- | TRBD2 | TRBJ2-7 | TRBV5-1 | TGCGCCAGCAGCGCCGGGACTAGCGCGCAGTACTTC | CASSAGTSAQYF
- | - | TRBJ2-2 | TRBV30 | TGTGCCTGGAGTTGGGACTCTACCCCCGGGGAGCTGTTTTTT | CAWSWDSTPGELFF
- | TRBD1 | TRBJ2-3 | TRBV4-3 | TGCGCCAGCAGCCAAGAACAGGGGGCCACAGATACGCAGTATTTT | CASSQEQGATDTQYF
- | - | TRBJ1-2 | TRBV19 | TGTGCCAGTAGTATACAGGGCAACTATGGCTACACCTTC | CASSIQGNYGYTF